This TCR beta chain was identified in a study of blood T cell repertoires in COVID-19. Between the trimmed V and J ends, which lost 4 bases and 5 bases, there was a span of 8 bases. CDR3 length: 13 amino acids. Assay used: immunoSEQ multiplex PCR; TCRdb lists only in-frame clones, some missing. Among about 190,000 clones, just under 90% were seen once, and the ten largest hold about 0.95%. This TCR derives from a woman between 18 and 29 years old who had recovered from COVID-19. The specimen was peripheral blood. The chain couples TRBV12-3 or TRBV12-4 to TRBJ1-4; D is perhaps TRBD1 (5 bases). CDR3 sequence reads: CASSYGGNEKLFF. As DNA, the CDR3 is TGTGCCAGCAGTTACGGGGGAAATGAAAAACTGTTTTTT.